This is a list of T cell receptor beta chains from one sample in a study of T cells in localized non-small cell lung cancer. The protocol was immunoSEQ multiplex PCR, while the TCRdb copy is restricted to in-frame clones and leaves out a portion. This sample has around 3,500 clones, with approximately 20% found just once. Sequencing used lung tumor tissue, obtained before any cancer treatment. The origin of the receptors is a female donor aged 60 or older with stage II lung adenocarcinoma. Both conserved end residues are part of each CDR3. The D gene is left open where the match is weak. The size of a clone is reported for some rows only, either as once, few or many, or as a class for expanded clones.

cdr3_nt	cdr3_aa	cdr3_length	v_call	j_call	clone_size	d_call
TGTGCCAGCAGCCCCACGACTAGCGGACTTCCCGGTGAGCAGTTCTTC	CASSPTTSGLPGEQFF	16	TRBV11-3	TRBJ2-1	NA	TRBD2
TGTGCCAGCAGCCGACCACAAACGAATGAGCAGTTCTTC	CASSRPQTNEQFF	13	TRBV28	TRBJ2-1	medium-sized	NA
TGTGCCAGCAGCACGACAGGGTATGGCTACACCTTC	CASSTTGYGYTF	12	TRBV28	TRBJ1-2	few	TRBD1
TGCAGCGTTGCCGGTCTAGGGGAGACCCAGTACTTC	CSVAGLGETQYF	12	TRBV29-1	TRBJ2-5	NA	NA
TGTGCCTGCAGGAGGTATCAAGAAAAACTGTTTTTT	CACRRYQEKLFF	12	TRBV30	TRBJ1-4	NA	NA
TGTGCCAGCTCACCAGAAGGGCAGGTTCGCACCGGGGAGCTGTTTTTT	CASSPEGQVRTGELFF	16	TRBV18	TRBJ2-2	NA	NA
TGTGCCAGCAGCTTGGGCCCTTATAATTCACCCCTCCACTTT	CASSLGPYNSPLHF	14	TRBV11-3	TRBJ1-6	medium-sized	NA
TGTGCCAGCAGCTTATCCCTATCTGAAGCTTTCTTT	CASSLSLSEAFF	12	TRBV9	TRBJ1-1	many	NA
TGTGCCACAGACGCCGGGCCCTCTAATTCACCCCTCCACTTT	CATDAGPSNSPLHF	14	TRBV19	TRBJ1-6	NA	NA
TGCAGCGTTTGGGACTACGGGGGGACCACAGATACGCAGTATTTT	CSVWDYGGTTDTQYF	15	TRBV29-1	TRBJ2-3	NA	TRBD2